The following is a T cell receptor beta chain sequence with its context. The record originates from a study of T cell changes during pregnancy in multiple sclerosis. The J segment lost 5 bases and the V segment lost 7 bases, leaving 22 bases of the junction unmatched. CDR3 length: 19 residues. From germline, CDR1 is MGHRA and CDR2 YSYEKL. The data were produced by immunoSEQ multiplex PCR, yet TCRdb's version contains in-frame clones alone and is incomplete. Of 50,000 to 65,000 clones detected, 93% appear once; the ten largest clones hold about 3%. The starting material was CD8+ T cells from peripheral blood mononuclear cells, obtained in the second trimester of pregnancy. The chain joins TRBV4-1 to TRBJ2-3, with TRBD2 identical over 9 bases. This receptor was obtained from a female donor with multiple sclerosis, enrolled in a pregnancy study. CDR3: CASTFGGEGSGSGLDTQYF. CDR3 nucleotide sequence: TGCGCCAGCACGTTTGGGGGGGAAGGTAGCGGGAGTGGGTTAGATACGCAGTATTTT.